A selection of T cell receptor beta chains follows, all from one sample in a study of Ad26.COV2.S vaccination and SARS-CoV-2 variants. The assay was immunoSEQ multiplex PCR, and TCRdb's table has in-frame clones only and misses some. The table shows approximately 300,000 clones, with 86% occurring only once. Here the sequenced sample was peripheral blood, taken in a trial of Ad26.COV2.S vaccine versus placebo. All receptors derive from a person aged 18-65 years who received the Ad26.COV2.S COVID-19 vaccine or a placebo. CDR3s include the opening cysteine and the closing phenylalanine or tryptophan. The D gene is left open where the match is weak. Expanded clones get a size class; other rows say once, few or many, or leave the size out.

>TRBV19|once|-|TRBJ2-7
CASSSPYEQYF
TGTGCCAGTAGTTCCCCCTACGAGCAGTACTTC
>TRBV7-2|-|-|TRBJ1-5
CASSLRAGDQPQHF
TGTGCCAGCAGCTTACGGGCAGGGGATCAGCCCCAGCATTTT
>TRBV6-5|-|-|TRBJ1-2
CASSYSGNGYTF
TGTGCCAGCAGTTACTCAGGGAATGGCTACACCTTC
>TRBV29-1|-|-|TRBJ1-1
CSVEGGLGPEAFF
TGCAGCGTTGAGGGGGGTTTGGGGCCTGAAGCTTTCTTT
>TRBV2|-|-|TRBJ2-2
CASSEYPYTGELFF
TGTGCCAGCAGTGAATACCCTTATACCGGGGAGCTGTTTTTT
>TRBV30|-|TRBD1|TRBJ1-5
CAWSDYRGTGYQPQHF
TGTGCCTGGAGTGACTACAGGGGCACGGGTTATCAGCCCCAGCATTTT
>TRBV20-1|-|-|TRBJ1-2
CSASRGGEANYGYTF
TGCAGTGCTAGTAGGGGGGGCGAAGCTAACTATGGCTACACCTTC
>TRBV9|-|-|TRBJ1-2
CASSSDHNYGYTF
TGTGCCAGCAGCTCCGACCATAACTATGGCTACACCTTC
>TRBV5-4|-|TRBD2|TRBJ2-7
CASSSEPGLAGGAYEQYF
TGTGCCAGCAGCTCCGAGCCGGGACTAGCGGGGGGTGCCTACGAGCAGTACTTC
>TRBV5-6|-|-|TRBJ2-2
CASSLWGELFF
TGTGCCAGCAGCCTCTGGGGGGAGCTGTTTTTT
>TRBV11-2|-|-|TRBJ1-2
CASRNTGTPNYGYTF
TGTGCCAGCAGAAATACCGGGACACCGAACTATGGCTACACCTTC
>TRBV5-4|-|-|TRBJ1-2
CASSSEGYGYTF
TGTGCCAGCAGCTCTGAGGGGTACGGCTACACCTTC
>TRBV4-1|-|-|TRBJ2-5
CASSQLGGPQETQYF
TGCGCCAGCAGCCAATTGGGGGGACCACAAGAGACCCAGTACTTC
>TRBV5-1|-|-|TRBJ2-1
CASSFGIMGNEQFF
TGCGCCAGCAGCTTCGGGATAATGGGCAATGAGCAGTTCTTC
>TRBV11-1|-|-|TRBJ2-3
CAIRLGDTQYF
TGTGCCATCCGGCTGGGAGATACGCAGTATTTT
>TRBV24-1|-|TRBD2|TRBJ2-5
CATSEGGAQYF
TGTGCCACCAGTGAGGGAGGGGCCCAGTACTTC
>TRBV6-5|-|TRBD2|TRBJ2-3
CASRAGSGGTQYF
TGTGCCAGCAGAGCGGGCAGCGGGGGTACGCAGTATTTT
>TRBV10-3|-|-|TRBJ1-3
CAIRAGVSGNTIYF
TGTGCCATCAGGGCAGGGGTGTCCGGAAACACCATATATTTT
>TRBV20-1|-|-|TRBJ2-3
CSASQAADTQYF
TGCAGTGCTAGTCAAGCTGCAGATACGCAGTATTTT
>TRBV6-5|-|-|TRBJ2-4
CASSYSGHAKNIQYF
TGTGCCAGCAGTTACTCGGGTCATGCCAAAAACATTCAGTACTTC
>TRBV7-9|-|TRBD2|TRBJ2-1
CASSSHSGGYNEQFF
TGTGCCAGCAGCTCTCATTCGGGGGGCTACAATGAGCAGTTCTTC
>TRBV14|-|-|TRBJ2-7
CASSQAGRSYEQYF
TGTGCCAGCAGCCAAGCGGGCAGAAGCTACGAGCAGTACTTC
>TRBV4-1|-|-|TRBJ1-2
CASSQGTVGNYGYTF
TGCGCCAGCAGCCAAGGGACAGTAGGAAACTATGGCTACACCTTC
>TRBV12-3/TRBV12-4|-|-|TRBJ1-1
CASSLRVDTEAFF
TGTGCCAGCAGTTTGCGAGTAGACACTGAAGCTTTCTTT
>TRBV7-2|-|TRBD2|TRBJ2-1
CASSLVGGGIYNEQFF
TGTGCCAGCAGCTTAGTTGGCGGGGGGATTTACAATGAGCAGTTCTTC
>TRBV5-1|-|TRBD1|TRBJ2-5
CASSGNRGFETQYF
TGCGCCAGCAGCGGCAACAGGGGATTCGAGACCCAGTACTTC
>TRBV5-1|-|TRBD2|TRBJ2-7
CASSLLTSGGYEQYF
TGCGCCAGCAGCTTACTGACTAGCGGGGGATACGAGCAGTACTTC
>TRBV6-2/TRBV6-3|-|-|TRBJ1-2
CASSYLEFRTAINYGYTF
TGTGCCAGCAGTTACCTCGAATTTAGGACAGCAATTAACTATGGCTACACCTTC
>TRBV6-2/TRBV6-3|-|-|TRBJ1-5
CASSFDRKGQPQHF
TGTGCCAGCAGTTTCGATAGGAAAGGTCAGCCCCAGCATTTT
>TRBV19|-|-|TRBJ2-3
CASSITVTSRGTDTQYF
TGTGCCAGTAGTATAACAGTGACTTCTAGGGGCACAGATACGCAGTATTTT
>TRBV4-1|-|-|TRBJ1-2
CASSQGPGRGPYGYTF
TGCGCCAGCAGCCAAGGACCGGGAAGAGGGCCCTATGGCTACACCTTC
>TRBV7-8|once|TRBD1|TRBJ2-3
CASSSDYGTGGSDTQYF
TGTGCCAGCAGCTCCGATTACGGGACAGGGGGCTCAGATACGCAGTATTTT
>TRBV7-2|-|TRBD1|TRBJ2-3
CASGEMWDSGQYF
TGTGCCAGCGGAGAAATGTGGGACAGTGGGCAGTATTTT